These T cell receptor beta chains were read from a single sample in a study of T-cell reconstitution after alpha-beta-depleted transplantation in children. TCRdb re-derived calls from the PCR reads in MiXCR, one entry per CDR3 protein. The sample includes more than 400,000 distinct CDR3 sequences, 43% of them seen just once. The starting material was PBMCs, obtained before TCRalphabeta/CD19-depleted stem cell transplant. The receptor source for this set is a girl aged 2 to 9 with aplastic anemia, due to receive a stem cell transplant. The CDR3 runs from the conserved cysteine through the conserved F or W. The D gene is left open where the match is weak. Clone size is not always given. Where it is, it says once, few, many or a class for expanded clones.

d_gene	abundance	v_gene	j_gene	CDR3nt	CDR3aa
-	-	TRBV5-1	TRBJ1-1	TGCGCCAGCAGCTTGTATGGCGAAACTGAAGCTTTCTTT	CASSLYGETEAFF
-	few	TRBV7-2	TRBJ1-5	TGTGCCAGCAGCTCCAACGGCCTCCCGCCCCAGCATTTT	CASSSNGLPPQHF
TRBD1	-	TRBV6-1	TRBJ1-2	TGTGCCAGCACCCCGGACAGGGGGCAAGGCTACACCTTC	CASTPDRGQGYTF
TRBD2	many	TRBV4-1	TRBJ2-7	TGCGCCAGCAGCCAGGGAGCGGGAGTCGGCTACGAGCAGTACTTC	CASSQGAGVGYEQYF
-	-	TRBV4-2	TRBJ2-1	TGTGCCAGCAGCCAAGATGACGGGGACCCCTACAATGAGCAGTTCTTC	CASSQDDGDPYNEQFF
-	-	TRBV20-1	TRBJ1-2	TGCAGTGCTAGGGGGACGGAAGGCTACACCTTC	CSARGTEGYTF
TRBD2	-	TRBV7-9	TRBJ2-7	TGTGCCAGCGGGGGGGTGAGCTCCTACGAGCAGTACTTC	CASGGVSSYEQYF
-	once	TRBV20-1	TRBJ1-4	TGCAGTGCTATAAAAGGGGGGACTAATGAAAAACTGTTTTTT	CSAIKGGTNEKLFF
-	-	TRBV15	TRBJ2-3	TGTGCCACCAGCAGAGGGACAGCTTCTAGCACAGATACGCAGTATTTT	CATSRGTASSTDTQYF
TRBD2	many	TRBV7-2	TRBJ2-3	TGTGCCAGCAGCTTTCGGGGGGCAGATACGCAGTATTTT	CASSFRGADTQYF
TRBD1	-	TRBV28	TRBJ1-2	TGTGCCAGCAGGGGGGACAGGGGTCGTGGCTCCACCTTC	CASRGDRGRGSTF
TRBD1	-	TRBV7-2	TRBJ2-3	TGTGCCAGCAGCTTAGCGAGGACAGGGCGGACAGATACGCAGTATTTT	CASSLARTGRTDTQYF
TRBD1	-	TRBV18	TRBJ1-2	TGTGCCAGCTCACTTTTCGGGGACAGGGGCTATGGCTACACCTTC	CASSLFGDRGYGYTF
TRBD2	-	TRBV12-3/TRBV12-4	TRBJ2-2	TGTGCCAGCAGGGCGGGAGGGTGGACCGGGGAGCTGTTTTTT	CASRAGGWTGELFF
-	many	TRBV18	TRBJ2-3	TGTGCCAGCTCCGCCAGCACAGATACGCAGTATTTT	CASSASTDTQYF
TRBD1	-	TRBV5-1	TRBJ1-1	TGCGCCAGCAGCACCGGACAGGTAGGGGTTATGAACACTGAAGCTTTCTTT	CASSTGQVGVMNTEAFF
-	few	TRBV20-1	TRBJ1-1	TGCAGTGGCCGGGGGGGGGAAGGGACTGAAGCTTTCTTT	CSGRGGEGTEAFF
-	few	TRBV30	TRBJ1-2	TGTGCCTGGAGGCCAGGCACCCTCTACTATGGCTACACCTTC	CAWRPGTLYYGYTF
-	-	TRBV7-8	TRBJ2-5	TGTGCCAGCAGCTTCGGCGGTAAGGCCCAGTACTTC	CASSFGGKAQYF
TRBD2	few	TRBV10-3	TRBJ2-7	TGTGCCATCAGCGAGACTAGCGGGAGAGCCGAGCAGTACTTC	CAISETSGRAEQYF
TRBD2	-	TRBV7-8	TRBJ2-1	TGTGCCAGCAGCTTAGCCGCTAGCGGGAGCTCCTACAATGAGCAGTTCTTC	CASSLAASGSSYNEQFF
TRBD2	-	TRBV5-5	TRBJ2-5	TGTGCCAGCAGCCCCTTCCTCTACCGGGGGGAAGAGACCCAGTACTTC	CASSPFLYRGEETQYF